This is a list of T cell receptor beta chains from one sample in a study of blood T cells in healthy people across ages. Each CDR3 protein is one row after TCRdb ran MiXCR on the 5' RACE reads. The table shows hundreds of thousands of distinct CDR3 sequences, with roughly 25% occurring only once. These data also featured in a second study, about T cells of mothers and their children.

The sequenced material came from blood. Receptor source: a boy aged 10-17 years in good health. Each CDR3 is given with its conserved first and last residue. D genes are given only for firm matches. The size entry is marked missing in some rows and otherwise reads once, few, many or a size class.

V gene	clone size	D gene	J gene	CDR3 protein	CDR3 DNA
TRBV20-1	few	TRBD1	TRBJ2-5	CSAIIKTGAKETQYF	TGCAGTGCTATCATTAAGACAGGGGCTAAAGAGACCCAGTACTTC
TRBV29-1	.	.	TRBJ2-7	CSVERGDSYEQYF	TGCAGCGTTGAGAGGGGGGACTCCTACGAGCAGTACTTC
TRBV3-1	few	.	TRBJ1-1	CASSHLGENTEAFF	TGTGCCAGCAGCCACCTAGGGGAAAACACTGAAGCTTTCTTT
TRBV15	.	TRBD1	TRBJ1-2	CATSRDRSGGTYYGYTF	TGTGCCACCAGCAGAGATCGATCAGGGGGAACCTACTATGGCTACACCTTC
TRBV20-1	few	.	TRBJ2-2	CSAPGLPGELFF	TGCAGTGCTCCAGGGTTACCCGGGGAGCTGTTTTTT
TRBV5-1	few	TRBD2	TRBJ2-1	CASSLAASGYNEQFF	TGCGCCAGCAGCTTGGCGGCTAGCGGATACAATGAGCAGTTCTTC
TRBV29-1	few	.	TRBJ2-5	CSAARETQYF	TGCAGCGCCGCGCGGGAGACCCAGTACTTC
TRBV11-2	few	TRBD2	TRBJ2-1	CASSLGRGGQFF	TGTGCCAGCAGCTTAGGGCGGGGGGGCCAGTTCTTC
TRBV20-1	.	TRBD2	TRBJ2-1	CSARDPNGGSGSSYNEQCF	TGCAGTGCTAGAGATCCTAATGGAGGTAGCGGGAGCTCCTACAATGAGCAGTGCTTC
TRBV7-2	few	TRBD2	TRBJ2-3	CASSLVLAGGGTDTQYF	TGTGCCAGCAGCTTAGTACTTGCGGGGGGGGGCACAGATACGCAGTATTTT
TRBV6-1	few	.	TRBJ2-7	CASKDKGYYEQYF	TGTGCCAGCAAGGACAAGGGGTACTATGAGCAGTACTTC
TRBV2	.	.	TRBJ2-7	CASSEGQGVYEQYF	TGTGCCAGCAGTGAGGGCCAGGGTGTATACGAGCAGTACTTC
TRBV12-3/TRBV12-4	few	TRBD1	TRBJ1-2	CASRPGQGYGYTF	TGTGCCAGCAGACCTGGACAGGGCTATGGCTACACCTTC
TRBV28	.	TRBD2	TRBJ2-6	CASRETSGRPGANVLTF	TGTGCCAGCAGGGAGACTAGCGGGAGACCTGGGGCCAACGTCCTGACTTTC
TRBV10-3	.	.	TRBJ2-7	CAIKGGTGYEQYF	TGTGCCATCAAAGGGGGGACCGGGTACGAGCAGTACTTC
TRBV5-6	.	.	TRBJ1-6	CASSLLSAEFDSPLHF	TGTGCCAGCAGCTTGCTAAGCGCGGAGTTTGATTCACCCCTCCACTTT
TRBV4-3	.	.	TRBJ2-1	CASSQVLIGGPGNEQFF	TGCGCCAGCAGCCAAGTGCTTATCGGGGGCCCAGGGAATGAGCAGTTCTTC
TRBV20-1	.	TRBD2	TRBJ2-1	CSARDWLAGTNEQFF	TGCAGTGCTAGAGATTGGCTAGCGGGAACCAATGAGCAGTTCTTC
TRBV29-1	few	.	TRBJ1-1	CSVGFEGMKTEAFF	TGCAGCGTTGGGTTTGAGGGGATGAAAACTGAAGCTTTCTTT
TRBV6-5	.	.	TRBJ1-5	CASSLQGRYQPQHF	TGTGCCAGCAGTTTACAGGGACGTTATCAGCCCCAGCATTTT
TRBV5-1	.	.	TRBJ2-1	CASSLTGPNNNEQFF	TGCGCCAGCAGCCTGACGGGACCGAACAACAATGAGCAGTTCTTC
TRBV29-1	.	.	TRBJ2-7	CSVLGLKGDNEQYF	TGCAGCGTTCTGGGGCTAAAAGGGGACAACGAGCAGTACTTC